This TCR beta chain was captured by sequencing in a study of CD8 T cells in ankylosing spondylitis. The germline V and J ends were trimmed by 4 bases and 0 bases, with 22 bases remaining between them. Germline CDR1 and CDR2: MDHEN and SYDVKM. There are 19 residues in the CDR3. This clonotype was seen many times. The antigen remains unidentified. TCRdb processed the 5' RACE reads anew with MiXCR; each CDR3 protein has one entry. The sample carries more than 110,000 distinct CDR3 sequences, 7% to 10% recorded once. Study findings and constraints: Earlier literature documents some of the motif variants in reactive arthritis synovial fluid and blood.

The receptor's source is a male donor with ankylosing spondylitis. The chain recombines TRBV28 with TRBJ2-1; tentative D call: TRBD1 (6 bases). Sequenced: synovial fluid, either unsorted or a sorted T cell fraction (not recorded which). This CDR3 is CASSSQGSRALSSYNEQFF. The CDR3 region has the DNA TGTGCCAGCAGTTCTCAGGGGTCTAGGGCCCTGAGCTCCTACAATGAGCAGTTCTTC.